These T cell receptor beta chains were read from a single sample in a study of blood T cell repertoires in COVID-19. The assay was immunoSEQ multiplex PCR, and TCRdb's table has in-frame clones only and misses some. The repertoire consists of over 95,000 clones, with about 88% occurring once and the leading ten covering 15% to 20%. The source material was peripheral blood. These receptors came from a woman between 55 and 75 years old with acute or convalescent COVID-19. The CDR3 runs from the conserved cysteine through the conserved F or W.

length: 19
J: TRBJ2-3
V: TRBV6-2/TRBV6-3
CDR3: CASSPRVGSRGDSTDTQYF

length: 15
J: TRBJ1-3
V: TRBV28
CDR3: CASSSGTAGGNTIYF

length: 13
J: TRBJ1-3
V: TRBV5-1
CDR3: CASSLGQGNTIYF

length: 17
J: TRBJ2-1
V: TRBV4-1
CDR3: CASSQGLAGGPFNEQFF

length: 17
J: TRBJ2-3
V: TRBV6-1
CDR3: CASSGLAGGPSTDTQYF

length: 15
J: TRBJ2-7
V: TRBV10-1
CDR3: CASSEPGQGVNEQYF

length: 16
J: TRBJ1-1
V: TRBV7-8
CDR3: CASSLDRRGRGTEAFF

length: 15
J: TRBJ2-7
V: TRBV15
CDR3: CATSSRRTGGFEQYF

length: 18
J: TRBJ1-6
V: TRBV27
CDR3: CASSLSGQGFWDNSPLHF

length: 14
J: TRBJ1-1
V: TRBV30
CDR3: CAWSKGARSTEAFF

length: 16
J: TRBJ2-5
V: TRBV18
CDR3: CASSSRAGDLEETQYF

length: 13
J: TRBJ1-2
V: TRBV10-1
CDR3: CASSESTRGGYTF

length: 17
J: TRBJ2-1
V: TRBV27
CDR3: CASSLVSGGSSYNEQFF

length: 16
J: TRBJ1-3
V: TRBV7-2
CDR3: CASSVGQPTSGNTIYF

length: 16
J: TRBJ2-7
V: TRBV5-1
CDR3: CASSRGGQGPSYEQYF

length: 15
J: TRBJ1-2
V: TRBV3-1/TRBV3-2
CDR3: CASSQGVVANYGYTF

length: 16
J: TRBJ2-7
V: TRBV9
CDR3: CASSVASRTGPYEQYF

length: 16
J: TRBJ2-2
V: TRBV19
CDR3: CASSRAAGLITGELFF

length: 13
J: TRBJ2-1
V: TRBV9
CDR3: CASSDSLYNEQFF

length: 15
J: TRBJ1-3
V: TRBV27
CDR3: CASSFAQGGGNTIYF

length: 15
J: TRBJ2-7
V: TRBV5-1
CDR3: CASRTRGQGPYEQYF

length: 17
J: TRBJ2-6
V: TRBV2
CDR3: CASSSSPGVTGANVLTF

length: 13
J: TRBJ1-2
V: TRBV29-1
CDR3: CSEARQGAYGYTF

length: 14
J: TRBJ1-3
V: TRBV29-1
CDR3: CSTRTGNSGNTIYF

length: 16
J: TRBJ2-3
V: TRBV11-2
CDR3: CASSVYEDRLQDTQYF

length: 14
J: TRBJ2-5
V: TRBV7-9
CDR3: CASSPGAPPETQYF

length: 15
J: TRBJ1-5
V: TRBV30
CDR3: CAWSVRGGRNQPQHF

length: 14
J: TRBJ1-1
V: TRBV7-9
CDR3: CASSSGGINTEAFF